This is a list of T cell receptor beta chains from one sample in a study of PD-1 blockade in classical Hodgkin lymphoma. Only in-frame clones appear in the TCRdb table, and some are missing; sequencing was by immunoSEQ multiplex PCR. The sample has 30,000 to 40,000 clones, 75% to 95% seen once. Sequenced here: CD4+ T cells from blood, sampled at baseline. The source is a human donor with classical Hodgkin lymphoma. The conserved cysteine and the conserved F or W are not part of the CDR3 here. Fields, in order: CDR3 length, D gene, V gene, CDR3 protein. The D gene is left open where the match is weak.

CDR3 length: 12
D gene: .
V gene: TRBV5-1
CDR3 protein: ASSRSINRNTIY

CDR3 length: 13
D gene: TRBD1
V gene: TRBV27
CDR3 protein: ASSVRTGSSYEQY

CDR3 length: 13
D gene: .
V gene: TRBV5-1
CDR3 protein: ASSFDARGSYEQY

CDR3 length: 12
D gene: TRBD1
V gene: TRBV7-9
CDR3 protein: ASSRGTVQETQY

CDR3 length: 11
D gene: TRBD2
V gene: TRBV18
CDR3 protein: ASSTVAGSEQF

CDR3 length: 13
D gene: TRBD1
V gene: TRBV14
CDR3 protein: ASSQAAGGGTEAF

CDR3 length: 13
D gene: TRBD1
V gene: TRBV6-6
CDR3 protein: ASSPRDRGPDTQY

CDR3 length: 17
D gene: TRBD1
V gene: TRBV7-9
CDR3 protein: ASINPRGAGGLLNTEAF

CDR3 length: 15
D gene: TRBD1
V gene: TRBV7-9
CDR3 protein: ASSSGGPGQGVYEQY

CDR3 length: 14
D gene: TRBD1
V gene: TRBV10-1
CDR3 protein: ASSLLTGTGVHEQY

CDR3 length: 12
D gene: .
V gene: TRBV19
CDR3 protein: ASKIPGPGNTIY

CDR3 length: 13
D gene: TRBD2
V gene: TRBV2
CDR3 protein: ASSQAGGNTGELF

CDR3 length: 13
D gene: .
V gene: TRBV7-6
CDR3 protein: ASSLNSRDAYGYT

CDR3 length: 15
D gene: .
V gene: TRBV5-6
CDR3 protein: ASSWRTGYANTGELF